Following are 22 T cell receptor beta chains from one sample sequenced in a study of T cell responses to AZD1222 COVID-19 vaccine. Libraries were prepared by immunoSEQ multiplex PCR; TCRdb keeps only in-frame clonotypes and omits some of them. The sample yields approximately 99,000 clones, about 90% seen once. The starting material was peripheral blood, obtained on day 0 of AZD1222 vaccination. These receptor sequences come from an adult in good health.

This clone appeared once. The genes are TRBV19 and TRBJ2-2, with 11 bases identical to TRBD2. The CDR3 consists of 15 residues. CDR1 and CDR2 (germline): LNHDA, SQIVND (reference sequence). Trimming at V came to 3 bases and at J to 7 bases, leaving 4 bases not matched to a gene. The CDR3 protein is CASSIRLAGHGELFF. In nucleotides, the CDR3 is TGTGCCAGTAGTATCAGACTAGCGGGGCACGGGGAGCTGTTTTTT.

The chain has TRBV7-2 and TRBJ2-7; D unclear. CDR1 is SGHTA, CDR2 FQGNSA, per germline. The length of the CDR3 is 16 residues. The V end lost 1 base, the J end lost 4 bases, and 17 bases lay between the germline ends. The CDR3, as DNA: TGTGCCAGCAGCTTAGGAGGAGCAGGATCAACTTACGAGCAGTACTTC. Protein: CASSLGGAGSTYEQYF.

The chain joins TRBV6-5 to TRBJ2-3; D call uncertain. This CDR3 region has 10 residues. V dropped 7 bases and J dropped 5 bases, with 4 bases sitting between them. From germline, CDR1 is MNHEY and CDR2 SVGAGI. The CDR3: CASNQDTQYF. The CDR3 DNA sequence: TGTGCCAGCAATCAAGATACGCAGTATTTT.

The chain recombines TRBV6-2 or TRBV6-3 with TRBJ2-7; 11 bases are a match to TRBD1. Germline-derived CDR1 and CDR2 are MNHEY and SVGEGT. This CDR3 has 16 amino acids. Trimming at V came to 2 bases and at J to 6 bases, leaving 9 bases not matched to a gene. The CDR3 DNA reads TGTGCCAGCAGTTACAGCCTCGGGACAGGGGGTCTCGAGCAGTACTTC. Encoded protein: CASSYSLGTGGLEQYF.

This chain connects TRBV24-1 to TRBJ2-2; D uncertain. V was pared by 5 bases and J by 1 base, with 10 bases between. The germline V gene encodes CDR1 KGHDR and CDR2 SFDVKD. This CDR3 has 15 residues. Here the CDR3 reads CATSAGVVNTGELFF. CDR3 nucleotides: TGTGCCACCAGTGCAGGCGTGGTGAACACCGGGGAGCTGTTTTTT.

CDR3 residues: CATRAGGGQFHQPQHF. The CDR3 region has the DNA TGTGCCACCAGAGCTGGGGGGGGACAGTTCCATCAGCCCCAGCATTTT. The rearrangement joins TRBV15 to TRBJ1-5; TRBD1 agrees at 7 bases. J gave up 5 bases and V 6 bases, and 13 bases lay outside the gene matches. The germline V gene has CDR1 LNHNV and CDR2 YYDKDF (reference sequence). The CDR3 contains 16 residues.

This clone was seen just once. The V call is TRBV9, the J call TRBJ1-1, with 7 bases fitting TRBD1. The germline gives CDR1 SGDLS, CDR2 YYNGEE. This CDR3 is 16 amino acids long. The V and J ends lost 0 bases and 1 base, in that order; junction bases with no gene match: 6. CDR3 protein: CASSVGGGQANTEAFF. The CDR3 coding sequence is TGTGCCAGCAGCGTAGGGGGCGGACAGGCGAACACTGAAGCTTTCTTT.

This chain connects TRBV7-3 to TRBJ2-3, with 12 nucleotides matching TRBD2. The ends lost 3 bases at V and 6 bases at J; junction bases unmatched: 4. The germline CDR1 and CDR2 sequences are SGHTA and FQGTGA. The CDR3 consists of 15 residues. The CDR3 sequence: CASSFSTSGSDTQYF. The CDR3 DNA is TGTGCCAGCAGCTTTTCGACTAGCGGGAGTGATACGCAGTATTTT.

The chain has TRBV11-2 and TRBJ2-1; 8 positions match TRBD2. Germline values: CDR1 SGHAT, CDR2 FQNNGV. The CDR3 runs 14 residues. Germline trimming cut 5 bases from V and 5 bases from J; bases unmatched to any gene: 5. The CDR3 sequence is CASSSGRTDNEQFF. The CDR3 DNA reads TGTGCCAGCAGCAGCGGGAGAACGGACAATGAGCAGTTCTTC.

To note about this clone: The junction departs from germline at one end; a sequencing error may be responsible. This chain uses TRBV9 with TRBJ1-2; TRBD1 aligns across 8 bases. The CDR3 loop spans 9 amino acids. From germline, CDR1 is SGDLS and CDR2 YYNGEE. As DNA, the CDR3 is TGTGCCAGCGGACAGGGTATGGCCTTC. It codes for CASGQGMAF.

The chain joins TRBV11-3 to TRBJ1-1; maybe TRBD1 (5 bases). The V end was cut by 0 bases, the J end by 3 bases, with 11 bases between. The CDR3 is 15 residues long. From germline, CDR1 is SGHNT and CDR2 YENEEA. The CDR3 sequence: CASSLESGRDTEAFF. The CDR3, as DNA: TGTGCCAGCAGCTTAGAATCAGGGAGGGACACTGAAGCTTTCTTT. Looking up the rest from reference TRBV11-3 and TRBJ1-1 gives the full variable domain: EAGVVQSPRYKIIEKKQPVAFWCNPISGHNTLYWYLQNLGQGPELLIRYENEEAVDDSQLPKDRFSAERLKGVDSTLKIQPAELGDSAVYLCASSLESGRDTEAFFGQGTRLTVV.

The chain employs TRBV3-1 (or the pseudogene TRBV3-2) and TRBJ1-3; TRBD1 is a possible D gene (6 bases). Trimming took off 1 base at V and 4 bases at J, with 14 bases between the two ends. In germline, CDR1 is LGHDT, CDR2 YNNKEL (reference sequence). The CDR3 contains 16 residues. For the CDR3, the DNA is TGTGCCAGCAGCCAAGTTTTCGCAGGGACAGGAAACACCATATATTTT. Residues: CASSQVFAGTGNTIYF.

The chain is built from TRBV5-4 and TRBJ2-7, with D tentatively TRBD2 (5 bases). Between the trimmed V and J ends, which lost 4 bases and 1 base, there was a span of 12 bases. The CDR3 extends over 14 amino acids. Looked up from germline, CDR1 is SGHNT and CDR2 is YYREEE (reference sequence). The CDR3 is CASSLGGRSYEQYV. In DNA form, the CDR3 reads TGTGCCAGCAGCCTCGGCGGGCGGTCCTACGAGCAGTACGTC.

The chain joins TRBV12-5 to TRBJ1-2; D perhaps matches TRBD1 (5 bases). V was trimmed by 1 base and J by 1 base, leaving 13 bases between them. Germline V lookup: CDR1 LGHNT, CDR2 FRNRAP. The CDR3 sequence is 16 residues long. The CDR3 bases are TGTGCTAGTGGTTTGGAGGGGCGGGCAGATAACTATGGCTACACCTTC. Its translation: CASGLEGRADNYGYTF.

This chain links TRBV9 with TRBJ2-1; tentatively, D is TRBD2 (5 bases). The CDR3 loop spans 14 amino acids. V lost 0 bases to trimming and J lost 10 bases, with 14 bases between them. CDR1 and CDR2 from the germline V gene are SGDLS and YYNGEE. DNA for the CDR3: TGTGCCAGCAGCGTAGCCGATCGGCGCGGGGAGCAGTTCTTC. Protein product: CASSVADRRGEQFF.

This chain joins TRBV12-3 or TRBV12-4 and TRBJ1-2; 8 bases fit TRBD1. This CDR3 has 12 amino acids. J gave up 8 bases and V 5 bases, and 4 bases lay outside the gene matches. CDR3 DNA: TGTGCCAGCAGTCCAGGGACAGGAGGCTACACCTTC. Residues: CASSPGTGGYTF.

This chain joins TRBV7-9 and TRBJ2-2; 9 nucleotides align to TRBD2. The germline V gene encodes CDR1 SEHNR and CDR2 FQNEAQ (reference sequence). V shed 6 bases and J 6 bases; nucleotides not matched to a gene: 11. The CDR3 runs 16 residues. In nucleotides, the CDR3 is TGTGCCAGCAGGTGGGGGGGACTAGCCGAACCCGGGGAGCTGTTTTTT. Its protein product is CASRWGGLAEPGELFF.

The V and J genes are TRBV10-1 and TRBJ2-1; D is uncertain. Trimming removed 7 bases from V and 6 bases from J, with 19 bases in between. There are 15 residues in the CDR3. Germline lookup yields CDR1 WNHNN and CDR2 SYGVQD (reference sequence). The CDR3 DNA reads as TGCGCCAGCATAAGGGCCGAACCGACTTTCAATGAGCAGTTCTTC. This sequence encodes CASIRAEPTFNEQFF.

V is TRBV9 and J is TRBJ2-7; no clear D gene. V gave up 0 bases and J gave up 2 bases, with 9 bases separating them. Germline assignment: CDR1 SGDLS and CDR2 YYNGEE. The CDR3 runs to 14 residues. CDR3 residues: CASSVGQQAYEQYF. Written as DNA, the CDR3 is TGTGCCAGCAGCGTAGGACAACAAGCCTACGAGCAGTACTTC. The entire variable domain, with the rest obtained from reference TRBV9 and TRBJ2-7, is as follows: DSGVTQTPKHLITATGQRVTLRCSPRSGDLSVYWYQQSLDQGLQFLIQYYNGEERAKGNILERFSAQQFPDLHSELNLSSLELGDSALYFCASSVGQQAYEQYFGPGTRLTVT.

The rearrangement joins TRBV7-2 to TRBJ2-7; D is possibly TRBD2 (6 bases). CDR1 is SGHTA, CDR2 FQGNSA, per germline. The ends were cut back, 0 bases at V and 3 bases at J, with 12 bases in the middle. This CDR3 spans 15 amino acids. CDR3 sequence (DNA): TGTGCCAGCAGCTTAGCTCTAGCGCGCCACTACGAGCAGTACTTC. This translates into CASSLALARHYEQYF.

The chain joins TRBV4-3 to TRBJ1-5; D call uncertain. CDR1 LGHNA and CDR2 YSLEER come from the germline V gene. V dropped 0 bases and J dropped 4 bases, with 10 bases sitting between them. CDR3 length: 15 amino acids. The CDR3 is CASSQEWESNQPQHF. The CDR3 bases are TGCGCCAGCAGCCAAGAGTGGGAATCAAATCAGCCCCAGCATTTT.

The chain links TRBV5-6 to TRBJ1-2; no definite D call. The CDR3 length is 13 residues. Germline V gives CDR1 SGHDT, CDR2 YYEEEE. V dropped 2 bases and J dropped 5 bases, with 10 bases sitting between them. CDR3 nucleotide sequence: TGTGCCAGCAGCTTACTCCCCGTTTATGGCTACACCTTC. Protein sequence: CASSLLPVYGYTF.